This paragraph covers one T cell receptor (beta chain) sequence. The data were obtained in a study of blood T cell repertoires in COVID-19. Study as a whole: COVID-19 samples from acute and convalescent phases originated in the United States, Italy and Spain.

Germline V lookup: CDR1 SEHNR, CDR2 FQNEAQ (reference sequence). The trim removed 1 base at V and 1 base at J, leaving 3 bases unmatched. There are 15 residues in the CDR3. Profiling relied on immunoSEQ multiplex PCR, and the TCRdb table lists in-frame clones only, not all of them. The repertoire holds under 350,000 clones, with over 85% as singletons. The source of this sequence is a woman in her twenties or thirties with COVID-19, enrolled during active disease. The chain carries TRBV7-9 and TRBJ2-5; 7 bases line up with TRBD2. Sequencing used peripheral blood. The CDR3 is CASSLVSGGQETQYF. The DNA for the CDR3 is TGTGCCAGCAGCTTAGTTTCGGGGGGCCAAGAGACCCAGTACTTC.